This T cell receptor beta chain was identified in a study of blood T cell repertoires in COVID-19. The age range of participants was about 18 to 100 years, with residence in about 25 US areas. The CDR3 is 12 amino acids. Germline CDR1 SNHLY, CDR2 FYNNEI. Between the trimmed V and J ends, which lost 2 bases and 2 bases, there was a span of 4 bases. The method was immunoSEQ multiplex PCR; TCRdb's version includes in-frame clones alone and lacks a portion of them. This sample yields about 250,000 clones, of which 65% to 90% are seen a single time; 9.1% belongs to the top ten. The TCR sequence derives from a woman aged 50 to 60 with acute COVID-19. The specimen sequenced was PBMCs or T cells enriched from blood (not recorded which). The chain links TRBV2 to TRBJ2-7; the D is unclear. CDR3 coding DNA: TGTGCCAGCAGTGAAACAGCCTACGAGCAGTACTTC. Its translation: CASSETAYEQYF. Using reference TRBV2 and TRBJ2-7 for the parts outside the CDR3, the full variable domain is EPEVTQTPSHQVTQMGQEVILRCVPISNHLYFYWYRQILGQKVEFLVSFYNNEISEKSEIFDDQFSVERPDGSNFTLKIRSTKLEDSAMYFCASSETAYEQYFGPGTRLTVT.